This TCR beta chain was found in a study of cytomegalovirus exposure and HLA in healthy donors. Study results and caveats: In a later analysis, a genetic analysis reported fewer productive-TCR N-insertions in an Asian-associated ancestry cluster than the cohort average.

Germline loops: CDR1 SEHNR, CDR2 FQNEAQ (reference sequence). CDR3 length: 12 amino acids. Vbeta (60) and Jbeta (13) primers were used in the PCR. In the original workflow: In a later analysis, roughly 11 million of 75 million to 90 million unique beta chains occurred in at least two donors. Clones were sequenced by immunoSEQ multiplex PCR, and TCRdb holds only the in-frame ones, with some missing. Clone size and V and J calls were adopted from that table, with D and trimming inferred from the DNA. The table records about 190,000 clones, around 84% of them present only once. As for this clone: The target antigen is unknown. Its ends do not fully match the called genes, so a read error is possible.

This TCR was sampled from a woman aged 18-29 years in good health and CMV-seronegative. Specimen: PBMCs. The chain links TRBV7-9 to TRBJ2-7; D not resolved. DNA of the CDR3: TGTTCCAGCAGCTTACTCACTTACGAGCAGTACTTC. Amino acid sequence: CSSSLLTYEQYF.